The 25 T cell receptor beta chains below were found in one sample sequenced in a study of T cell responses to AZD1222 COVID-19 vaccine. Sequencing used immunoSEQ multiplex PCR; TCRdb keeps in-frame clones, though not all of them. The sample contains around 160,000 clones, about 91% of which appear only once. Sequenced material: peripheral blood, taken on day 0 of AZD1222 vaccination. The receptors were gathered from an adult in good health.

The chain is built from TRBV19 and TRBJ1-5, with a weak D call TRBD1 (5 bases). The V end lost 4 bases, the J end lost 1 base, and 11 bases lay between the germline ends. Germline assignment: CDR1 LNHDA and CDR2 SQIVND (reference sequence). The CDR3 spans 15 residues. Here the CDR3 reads CASSKFGGSNQPQHF. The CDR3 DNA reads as TGTGCCAGTAGTAAATTTGGGGGAAGCAATCAGCCCCAGCATTTT.

The CDR3 is CAWRLAGSIGQYF. CDR3 nucleotide sequence: TGTGCCTGGAGGCTAGCGGGTTCCATTGGGCAGTACTTC. V and J are TRBV30 and TRBJ2-7; 8 nucleotides match TRBD2. Trimming removed 3 bases from V and 9 bases from J; junction bases left unmatched: 10. The germline V gene encodes CDR1 GTSNPN and CDR2 SVGIG (reference sequence). The CDR3 is 13 residues long.

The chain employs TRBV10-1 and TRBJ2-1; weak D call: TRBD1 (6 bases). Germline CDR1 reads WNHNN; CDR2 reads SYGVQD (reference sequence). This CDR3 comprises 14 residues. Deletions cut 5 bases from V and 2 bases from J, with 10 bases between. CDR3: CASSQGMTYNEQFF. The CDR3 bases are TGCGCCAGCAGTCAGGGGATGACCTACAATGAGCAGTTCTTC.

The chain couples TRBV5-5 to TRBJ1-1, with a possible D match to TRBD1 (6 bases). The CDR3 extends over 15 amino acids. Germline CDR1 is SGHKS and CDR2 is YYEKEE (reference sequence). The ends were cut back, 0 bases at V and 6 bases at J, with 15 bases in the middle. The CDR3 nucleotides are TGTGCCAGCAGCTTGGGGGCAGGGGAGCCCCCTGAAGCTTTCTTT. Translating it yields CASSLGAGEPPEAFF.

DNA for the CDR3: TGTGCCAGCAGCGGGACAGGGGGCTCCTACAATGAGCAGTTCTTC. Amino acids: CASSGTGGSYNEQFF. V usage is TRBV9 and J usage is TRBJ2-1; TRBD1 agrees at 10 bases. Germline-derived CDR1 and CDR2 are SGDLS and YYNGEE. This CDR3 has 15 residues. Losses at the gene ends were 3 bases for V and 0 bases for J; bases not matched to a gene: 0.

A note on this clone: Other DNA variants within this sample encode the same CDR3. CDR3 loop: CASSLGTGTNEKLFF. The CDR3 DNA reads as TGTGCCAGCAGCTTAGGGACAGGGACTAATGAAAAACTGTTTTTT. This chain connects TRBV7-2 to TRBJ1-4; TRBD1 matches at 8 bases. The germline CDR1 and CDR2 sequences are SGHTA and FQGNSA. The V and J ends lost 1 base and 2 bases, in that order; junction bases with no gene match: 0. CDR3 length equals 15 residues.

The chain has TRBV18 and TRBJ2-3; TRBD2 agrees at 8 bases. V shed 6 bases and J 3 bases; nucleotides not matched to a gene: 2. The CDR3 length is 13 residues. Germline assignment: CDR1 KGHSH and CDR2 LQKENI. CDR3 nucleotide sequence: TGTGCCAGCTCCCAGCGGGAGACAGATACGCAGTATTTT. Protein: CASSQRETDTQYF.

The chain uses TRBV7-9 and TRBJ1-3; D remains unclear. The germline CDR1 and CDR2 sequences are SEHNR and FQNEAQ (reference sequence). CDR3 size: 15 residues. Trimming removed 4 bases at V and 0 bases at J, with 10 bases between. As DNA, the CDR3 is TGTGCCAGCAGCTCTGACACGATCTCTGGAAACACCATATATTTT. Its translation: CASSSDTISGNTIYF.

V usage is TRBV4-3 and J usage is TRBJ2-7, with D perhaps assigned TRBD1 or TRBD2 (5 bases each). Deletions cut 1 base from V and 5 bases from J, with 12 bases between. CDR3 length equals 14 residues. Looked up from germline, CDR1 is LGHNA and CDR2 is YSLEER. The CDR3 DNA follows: TGCGCCAGCAGCCAAGTACTAGGGGCCGACGAGCAGTACTTC. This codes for CASSQVLGADEQYF.

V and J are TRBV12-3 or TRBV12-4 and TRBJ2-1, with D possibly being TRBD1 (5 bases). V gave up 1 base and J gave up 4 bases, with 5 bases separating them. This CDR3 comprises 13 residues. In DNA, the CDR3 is TGTGCCAGCAGTTTAGGACAGTACAATGAGCAGTTCTTC. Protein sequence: CASSLGQYNEQFF.

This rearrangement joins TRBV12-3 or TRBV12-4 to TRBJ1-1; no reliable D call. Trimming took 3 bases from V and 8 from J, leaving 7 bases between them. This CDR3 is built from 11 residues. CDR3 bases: TGTGCCAGCAGTTTGGGTTCCGAAGCTTTCTTT. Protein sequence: CASSLGSEAFF.

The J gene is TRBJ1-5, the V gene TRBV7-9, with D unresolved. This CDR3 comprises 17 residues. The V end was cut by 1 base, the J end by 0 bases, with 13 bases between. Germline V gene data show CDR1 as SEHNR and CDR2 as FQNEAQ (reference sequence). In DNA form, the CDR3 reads TGTGCCAGCAGCTTAGTCGGAGGGCATAATAGCAATCAGCCCCAGCATTTT. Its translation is CASSLVGGHNSNQPQHF.

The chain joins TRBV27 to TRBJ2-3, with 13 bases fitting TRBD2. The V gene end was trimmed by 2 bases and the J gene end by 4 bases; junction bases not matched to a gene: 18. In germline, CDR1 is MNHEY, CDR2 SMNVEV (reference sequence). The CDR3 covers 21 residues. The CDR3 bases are TGTGCCAGCAGTTTAATCGGACTAGCGGGAGCGACTATAGGTGGTGCAGATACGCAGTATTTT. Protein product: CASSLIGLAGATIGGADTQYF.

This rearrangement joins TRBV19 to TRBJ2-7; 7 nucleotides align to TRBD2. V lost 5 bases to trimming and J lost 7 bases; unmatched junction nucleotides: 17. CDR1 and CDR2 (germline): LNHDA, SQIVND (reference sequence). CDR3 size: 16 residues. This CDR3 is CASSWTGGGRAGEQYF. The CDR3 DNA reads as TGTGCCAGTAGTTGGACCGGTGGTGGGAGAGCGGGAGAGCAGTACTTC.

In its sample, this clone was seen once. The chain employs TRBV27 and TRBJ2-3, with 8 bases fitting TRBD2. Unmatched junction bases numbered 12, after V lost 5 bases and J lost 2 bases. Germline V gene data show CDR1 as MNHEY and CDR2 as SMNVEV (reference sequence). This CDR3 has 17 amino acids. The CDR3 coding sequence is TGTGCCAGCAGTCCCCCTCGAGCGGGAGTCATCACAGATACGCAGTATTTT. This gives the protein CASSPPRAGVITDTQYF.

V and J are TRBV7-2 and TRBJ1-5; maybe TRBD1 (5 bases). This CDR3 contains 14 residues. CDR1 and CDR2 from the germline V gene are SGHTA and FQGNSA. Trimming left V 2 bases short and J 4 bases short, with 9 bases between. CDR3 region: CASSLYEGNQPQHF. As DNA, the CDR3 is TGTGCCAGCAGCTTATACGAGGGGAATCAGCCCCAGCATTTT.

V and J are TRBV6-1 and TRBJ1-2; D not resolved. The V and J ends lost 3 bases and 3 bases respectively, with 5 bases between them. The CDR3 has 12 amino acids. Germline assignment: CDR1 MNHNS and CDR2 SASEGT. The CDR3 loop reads CASSEADYGYTF. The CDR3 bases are TGTGCCAGCAGTGAGGCCGACTATGGCTACACCTTC.

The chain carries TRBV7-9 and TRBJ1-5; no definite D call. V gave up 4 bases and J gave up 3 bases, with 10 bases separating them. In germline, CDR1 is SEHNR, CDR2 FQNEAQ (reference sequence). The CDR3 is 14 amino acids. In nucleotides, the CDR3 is TGTGCCAGCAGCTCCGGCACTTACAATCAGCCCCAGCATTTT. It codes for CASSSGTYNQPQHF.

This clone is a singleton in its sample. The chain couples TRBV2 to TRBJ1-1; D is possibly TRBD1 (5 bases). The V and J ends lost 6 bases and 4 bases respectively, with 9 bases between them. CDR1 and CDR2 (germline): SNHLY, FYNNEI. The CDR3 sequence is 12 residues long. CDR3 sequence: CASRAGTTEAFF. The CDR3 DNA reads TGTGCCAGCAGGGCCGGGACCACTGAAGCTTTCTTT.

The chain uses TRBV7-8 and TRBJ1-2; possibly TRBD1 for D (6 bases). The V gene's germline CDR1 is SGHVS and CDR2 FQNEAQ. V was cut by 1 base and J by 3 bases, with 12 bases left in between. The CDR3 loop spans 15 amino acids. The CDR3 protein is CASSLVAGDDYGYTF. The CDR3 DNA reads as TGTGCCAGCAGCTTAGTGGCAGGGGACGACTATGGCTACACCTTC.

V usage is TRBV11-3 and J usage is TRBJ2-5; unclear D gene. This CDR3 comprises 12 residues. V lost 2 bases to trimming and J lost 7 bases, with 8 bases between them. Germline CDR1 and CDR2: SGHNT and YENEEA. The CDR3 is CASSLWFGTQYF. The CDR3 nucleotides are TGTGCCAGCAGCTTATGGTTTGGGACCCAGTACTTC.

CDR3 nucleotide sequence: TGTGCCAGCAGTTTGGTCCCAGGGATCCCCTACGAGCAGTACTTC. It translates to CASSLVPGIPYEQYF. The chain carries TRBV28 and TRBJ2-7; possibly TRBD1 for D (5 bases). Trimming removed 3 bases from V and 2 bases from J, with 14 bases in between. The CDR3 spans 15 residues. From germline, CDR1 is MDHEN and CDR2 SYDVKM.

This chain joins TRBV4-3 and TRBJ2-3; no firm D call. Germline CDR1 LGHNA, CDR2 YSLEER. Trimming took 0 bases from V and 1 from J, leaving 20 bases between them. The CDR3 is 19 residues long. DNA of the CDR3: TGCGCCAGCAGCCAAGATCCGTTAGGGCTGGTCCCCGGCACAGATACGCAGTATTTT. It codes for CASSQDPLGLVPGTDTQYF.

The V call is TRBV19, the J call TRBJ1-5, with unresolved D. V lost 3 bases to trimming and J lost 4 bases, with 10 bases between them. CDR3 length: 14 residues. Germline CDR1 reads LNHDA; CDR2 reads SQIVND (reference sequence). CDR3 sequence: CASSIWSTNQPQHF. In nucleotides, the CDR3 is TGTGCCAGTAGTATTTGGTCCACGAATCAGCCCCAGCATTTT.

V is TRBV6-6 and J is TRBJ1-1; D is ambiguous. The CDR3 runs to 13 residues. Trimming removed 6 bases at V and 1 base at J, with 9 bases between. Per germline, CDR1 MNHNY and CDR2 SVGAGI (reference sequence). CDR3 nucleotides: TGTGCCAGCAGCTCTGACAAGAACACTGAAGCTTTCTTT. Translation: CASSSDKNTEAFF.